This T cell receptor beta chain was captured in a study of blood T cell repertoires in COVID-19. CDR1 is KGHSH and CDR2 is LQKENI in the germline V gene. This CDR3 has 13 amino acids. With 3 bases removed from V and 4 bases from J, the gap between germline ends came to 10 bases. Profiled with immunoSEQ multiplex PCR; TCRdb holds only in-frame clones, not every one. The data contain around 190,000 clones, 70% to 85% of them singletons. The receptor was isolated from a human donor in a cohort sampled during active COVID-19. This chain uses TRBV18 with TRBJ2-7; perhaps TRBD1 as D (5 bases). Sequenced input: peripheral blood. The CDR3 region is CASSPAQGYEQYF. The CDR3 DNA reads TGTGCCAGCTCACCTGCCCAGGGTTACGAGCAGTACTTC.